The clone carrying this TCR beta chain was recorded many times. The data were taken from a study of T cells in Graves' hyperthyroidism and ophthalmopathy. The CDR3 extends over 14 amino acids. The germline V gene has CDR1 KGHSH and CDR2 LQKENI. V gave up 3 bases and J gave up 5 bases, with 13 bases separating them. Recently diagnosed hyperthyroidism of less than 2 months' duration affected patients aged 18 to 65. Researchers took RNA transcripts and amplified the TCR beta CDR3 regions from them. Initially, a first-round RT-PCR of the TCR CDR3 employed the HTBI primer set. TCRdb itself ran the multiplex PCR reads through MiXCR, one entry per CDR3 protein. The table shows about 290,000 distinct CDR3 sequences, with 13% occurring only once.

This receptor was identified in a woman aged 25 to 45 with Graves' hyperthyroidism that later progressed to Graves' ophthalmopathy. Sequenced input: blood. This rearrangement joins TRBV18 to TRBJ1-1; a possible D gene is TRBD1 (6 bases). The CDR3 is CASSPVTGLTEAFF. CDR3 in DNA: TGTGCCAGCTCACCGGTGACAGGCCTTACTGAAGCTTTCTTT.